The 10 T cell receptor beta chains below all came from one sample that was sequenced in a study of a mutant IDH1 vaccine in newly diagnosed glioma (dated by TCRdb to the early 2020s). These TCRs' antigens remain unknown. The sample's time point label, decoded: week 47, end of study. Each vaccine dose, consisting of 300 ug of a 20-mer mutant IDH1 peptide in Montanide, was administered subcutaneously with topical imiquimod. Library creation used the immunoSEQ multiplex PCR assay. The table comes from immuneACCESS by way of TCRdb, which keeps in-frame sequences with V and J called. Part of the clones is missing from these tables; in studies checked, under half for an unresolved V gene and the rest for unknown reasons. The table for this sample lists approximately 34,000 clones; about 92% of them were counted only once. Jointly, the top ten make up about 2.2% of the sample. Sequenced here: PBMCs, sampled from a glioma patient whose treatment included an IDH1 peptide vaccine. The receptors derive from a man aged 40-49 years with glioma.

In this sample, this clone turned up once. The rearrangement uses TRBV5-1 and TRBJ2-4, with D possibly being TRBD1 (5 bases). CDR1 SGHRS and CDR2 YFSETQ come from the germline V gene. Trimming pared 0 bases from V and 0 bases from J, leaving 16 bases between. The CDR3 extends over 18 amino acids. In DNA, the CDR3 is TGCGCCAGCAGCTTGGCGGGTGACAGTGGTCTAGCCAAAAACATTCAGTACTTC. Residues: CASSLAGDSGLAKNIQYF.

V gene TRBV28 combines with J gene TRBJ2-2, with D possibly matching TRBD2 (5 bases). The length of the CDR3 is 15 residues. The germline V gene encodes CDR1 MDHEN and CDR2 SYDVKM. V was shortened by 5 bases and J by 7 bases, with 17 bases between the two germline ends. This chain's CDR3 is CASSPAGGYGGELFF. Written as DNA, the CDR3 is TGTGCCAGCAGTCCCGCGGGTGGTTACGGCGGGGAGCTGTTTTTT.

The chain links TRBV5-8 to TRBJ1-3; D uncertain. Germline assignment: CDR1 SGHTS and CDR2 YDEGEE. The CDR3 spans 16 residues. V lost 3 bases and J 0 bases, leaving 13 bases between the germline ends. The CDR3 protein is CASSSGHPNSGNTIYF. CDR3 DNA sequence: TGTGCCAGCAGCTCCGGCCACCCAAACTCTGGAAACACCATATATTTT.

The rearrangement joins TRBV5-1 to TRBJ2-2; D gene unclear. Trimming shortened V by 1 base and J by 3 bases, and 4 bases separated the two germline ends. Germline lookup yields CDR1 SGHRS and CDR2 YFSETQ. The CDR3 totals 13 residues. CDR3 sequence: CASSLSDTGELFF. The CDR3 DNA reads TGCGCCAGCAGCTTGAGTGACACCGGGGAGCTGTTTTTT.

This chain links TRBV15 with TRBJ2-5; weak D call: TRBD2 (5 bases). The CDR3 consists of 14 residues. CDR1 is LNHNV, CDR2 YYDKDF, per germline (reference sequence). Trimming took 2 bases from V and 3 from J, leaving 10 bases between them. For the CDR3, the DNA is TGTGCCACCAGCAGACTAGAGGGCAAAGAGACCCAGTACTTC. Translating gives CATSRLEGKETQYF.

This chain connects TRBV11-1 to TRBJ2-3, with a tentative D call TRBD2 (5 bases). The CDR3 is 15 amino acids. Trimming took 5 bases from V and 1 from J, leaving 13 bases between them. Germline V gives CDR1 SGHAT, CDR2 FQDESV (reference sequence). CDR3 loop: CASSLRDHGTDTQYF. CDR3 sequence (DNA): TGTGCCAGCAGCCTCCGGGATCACGGCACAGATACGCAGTATTTT.

The rearrangement joins TRBV19 to TRBJ1-6; weak D call: TRBD1 (6 bases). The length of the CDR3 is 19 residues. V shed 0 bases and J shed 11 bases, with 26 bases lying between them. The V gene's germline CDR1 is LNHDA and CDR2 SQIVND (reference sequence). The CDR3 DNA reads as TGTGCCAGTAGTATAGATCTATCAGGGGTACGCCGTAGAGGTCCACCCCTCCACTTT. Translation gives CASSIDLSGVRRRGPPLHF.

The chain carries TRBV7-2 and TRBJ2-5; D is possibly TRBD2 (7 bases). V gave up 4 bases and J gave up 3 bases, with 15 bases separating them. Per germline, CDR1 SGHTA and CDR2 FQGNSA. There are 15 residues in the CDR3. DNA for the CDR3: TGTGCCAGCAGCTGGGGGGGCGGGAGTGAAGAGACCCAGTACTTC. Its translation is CASSWGGGSEETQYF.

This rearrangement joins TRBV11-3 to TRBJ2-3; D is unresolved. The CDR3 has 15 amino acids. V was trimmed by 1 base and J by 1 base, leaving 9 bases between them. Germline V gives CDR1 SGHNT, CDR2 YENEEA. The CDR3 DNA follows: TGTGCCAGCAGCTTAGGAAGCAGCCGCACAGATACGCAGTATTTT. Translation gives CASSLGSSRTDTQYF. Filled out from reference TRBV11-3 and TRBJ2-3, the complete variable domain reads EAGVVQSPRYKIIEKKQPVAFWCNPISGHNTLYWYLQNLGQGPELLIRYENEEAVDDSQLPKDRFSAERLKGVDSTLKIQPAELGDSAVYLCASSLGSSRTDTQYFGPGTRLTVL.

This clone has just a few counts. The chain recombines TRBV5-5 with TRBJ2-5; no firm D call. V dropped 1 base and J dropped 0 bases, with 13 bases sitting between them. The CDR3 is 16 amino acids. Germline V gene sequence: CDR1 SGHKS, CDR2 YYEKEE (reference sequence). CDR3 DNA: TGTGCCAGCAGCTTGTATTTAAGGGTACACCAAGAGACCCAGTACTTC. Translated: CASSLYLRVHQETQYF.